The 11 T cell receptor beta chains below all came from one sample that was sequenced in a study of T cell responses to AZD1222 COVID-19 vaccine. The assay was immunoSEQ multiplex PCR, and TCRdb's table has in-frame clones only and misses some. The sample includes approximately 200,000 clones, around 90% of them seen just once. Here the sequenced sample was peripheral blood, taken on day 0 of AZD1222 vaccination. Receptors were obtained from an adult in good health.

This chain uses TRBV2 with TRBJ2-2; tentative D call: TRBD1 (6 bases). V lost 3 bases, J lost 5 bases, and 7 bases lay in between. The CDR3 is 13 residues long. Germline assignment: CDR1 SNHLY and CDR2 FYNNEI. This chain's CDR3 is CASSDQGTGELFF. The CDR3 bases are TGTGCCAGCAGTGACCAGGGGACCGGGGAGCTGTTTTTT.

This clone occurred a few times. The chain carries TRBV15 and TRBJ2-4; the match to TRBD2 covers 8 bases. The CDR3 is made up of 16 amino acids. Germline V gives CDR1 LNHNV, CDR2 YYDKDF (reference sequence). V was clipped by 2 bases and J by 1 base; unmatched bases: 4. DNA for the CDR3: TGTGCCACCAGCAGATCGGGGGGGGCGGCCAAAAACATTCAGTACTTC. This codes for CATSRSGGAAKNIQYF.

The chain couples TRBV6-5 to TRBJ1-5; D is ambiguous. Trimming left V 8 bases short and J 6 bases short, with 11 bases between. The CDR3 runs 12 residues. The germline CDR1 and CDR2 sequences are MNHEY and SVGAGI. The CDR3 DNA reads TGTGCCAGCGGAGGCGGGCGTCAGCCCCAGCATTTT. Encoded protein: CASGGGRQPQHF.

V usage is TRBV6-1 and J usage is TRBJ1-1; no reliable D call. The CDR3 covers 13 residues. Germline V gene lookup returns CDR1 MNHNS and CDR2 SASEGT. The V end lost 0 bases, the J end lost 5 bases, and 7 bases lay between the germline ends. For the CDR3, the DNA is TGTGCCAGCAGTGAAGCAAGGAGAACTGAAGCTTTCTTT. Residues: CASSEARRTEAFF.

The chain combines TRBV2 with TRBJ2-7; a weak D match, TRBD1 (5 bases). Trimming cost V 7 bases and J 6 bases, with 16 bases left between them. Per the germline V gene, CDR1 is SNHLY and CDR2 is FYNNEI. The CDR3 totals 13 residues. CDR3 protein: CASISQGIAEQYF. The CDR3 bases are TGTGCCAGCATCTCCCAGGGAATCGCCGAGCAGTACTTC.

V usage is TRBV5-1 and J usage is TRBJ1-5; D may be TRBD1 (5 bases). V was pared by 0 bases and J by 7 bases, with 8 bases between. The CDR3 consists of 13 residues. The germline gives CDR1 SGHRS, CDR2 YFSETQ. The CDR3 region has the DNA TGCGCCAGCAGCTTGGAAGGGACCCAGCCCCAGCATTTT. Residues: CASSLEGTQPQHF.

CDR3 loop: CAWSNLDYGYTF. The CDR3 region has the DNA TGTGCCTGGAGCAACCTCGATTATGGCTACACCTTC. This chain uses TRBV30 with TRBJ1-2; D gene ambiguous. Germline-derived CDR1 and CDR2 are GTSNPN and SVGIG (reference sequence). V was cut by 3 bases and J by 5 bases, with 10 bases left in between. The CDR3 loop spans 12 amino acids.

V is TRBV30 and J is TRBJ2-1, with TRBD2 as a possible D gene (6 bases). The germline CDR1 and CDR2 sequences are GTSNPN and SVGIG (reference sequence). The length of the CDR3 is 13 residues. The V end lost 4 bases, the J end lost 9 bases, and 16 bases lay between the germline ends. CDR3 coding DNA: TGTGCCTGGACCACTCTGCGGGGAGGTGAGCAGTTCTTC. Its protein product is CAWTTLRGGEQFF.

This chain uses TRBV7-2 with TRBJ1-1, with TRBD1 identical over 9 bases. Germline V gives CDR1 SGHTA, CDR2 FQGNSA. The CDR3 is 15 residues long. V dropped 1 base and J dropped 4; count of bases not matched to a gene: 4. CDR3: CASSLVQGAGTEAFF. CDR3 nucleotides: TGTGCCAGCAGCTTAGTACAGGGGGCAGGCACTGAAGCTTTCTTT.

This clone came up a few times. CDR3 residues: CATSRAAGEETQYF. The CDR3 nucleotides are TGTGCCACCAGCAGAGCCGCAGGGGAAGAGACCCAGTACTTC. V is TRBV15 and J is TRBJ2-5, with a weak D call TRBD1 (6 bases). Trimming cost V 1 base and J 3 bases, with 9 bases left between them. Germline V gene data show CDR1 as LNHNV and CDR2 as YYDKDF (reference sequence). The CDR3 is made up of 14 amino acids.

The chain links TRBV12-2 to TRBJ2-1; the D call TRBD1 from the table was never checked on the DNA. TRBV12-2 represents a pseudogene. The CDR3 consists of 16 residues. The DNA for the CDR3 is TGTGCAAGTCGCTCGAGAGACAGGGGGTGCTACAATGAGCAGTTCTTC. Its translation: CASRSRDRGCYNEQFF.